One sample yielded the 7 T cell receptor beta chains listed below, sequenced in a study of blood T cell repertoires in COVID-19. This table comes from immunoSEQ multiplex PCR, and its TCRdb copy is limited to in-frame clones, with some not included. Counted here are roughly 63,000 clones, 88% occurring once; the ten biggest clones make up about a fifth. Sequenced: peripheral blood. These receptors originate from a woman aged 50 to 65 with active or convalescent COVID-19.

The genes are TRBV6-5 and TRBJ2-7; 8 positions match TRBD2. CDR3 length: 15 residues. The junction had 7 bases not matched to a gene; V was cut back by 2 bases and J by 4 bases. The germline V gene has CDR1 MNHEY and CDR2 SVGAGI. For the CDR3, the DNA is TGTGCCAGCAGTTACGATCCGGGACTAGGGTACGAGCAGTACTTC. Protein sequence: CASSYDPGLGYEQYF.

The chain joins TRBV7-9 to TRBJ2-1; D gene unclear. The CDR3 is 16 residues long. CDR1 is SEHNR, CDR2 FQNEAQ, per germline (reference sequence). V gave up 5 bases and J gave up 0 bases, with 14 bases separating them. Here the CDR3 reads CASSREALSSYNEQFF. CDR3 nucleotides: TGTGCCAGCAGCCGCGAGGCCCTGAGCTCCTACAATGAGCAGTTCTTC. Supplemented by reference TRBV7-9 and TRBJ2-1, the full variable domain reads DTGVSQNPRHKITKRGQNVTFRCDPISEHNRLYWYRQTLGQGPEFLTYFQNEAQLEKSRLLSDRFSAERPKGSFSTLEIQRTEQGDSAMYLCASSREALSSYNEQFFGPGTRLTVL.

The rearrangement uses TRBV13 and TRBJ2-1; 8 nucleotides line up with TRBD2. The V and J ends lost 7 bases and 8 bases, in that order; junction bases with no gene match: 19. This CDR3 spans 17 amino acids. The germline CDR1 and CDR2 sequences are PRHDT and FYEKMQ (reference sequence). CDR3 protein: CASTIRGRREGVDEQFF. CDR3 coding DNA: TGTGCCAGCACCATTAGGGGGAGACGGGAGGGAGTCGATGAGCAGTTCTTC.

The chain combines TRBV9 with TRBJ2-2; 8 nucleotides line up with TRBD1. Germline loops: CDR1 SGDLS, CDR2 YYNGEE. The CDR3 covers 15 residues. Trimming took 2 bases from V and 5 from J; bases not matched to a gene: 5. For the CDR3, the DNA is TGTGCCAGCAGCGTGGGGACAGGCCTTACCGGGGAGCTGTTTTTT. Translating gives CASSVGTGLTGELFF. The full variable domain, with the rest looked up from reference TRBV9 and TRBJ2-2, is DSGVTQTPKHLITATGQRVTLRCSPRSGDLSVYWYQQSLDQGLQFLIQYYNGEERAKGNILERFSAQQFPDLHSELNLSSLELGDSALYFCASSVGTGLTGELFFGEGSRLTVL.

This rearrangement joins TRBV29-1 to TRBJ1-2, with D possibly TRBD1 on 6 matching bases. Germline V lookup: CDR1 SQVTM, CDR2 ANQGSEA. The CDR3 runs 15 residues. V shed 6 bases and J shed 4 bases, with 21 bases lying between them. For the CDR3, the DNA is TGCAGCGTACCCCAGGATCTACAGGGAACCTATGGCTACACCTTC. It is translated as CSVPQDLQGTYGYTF.

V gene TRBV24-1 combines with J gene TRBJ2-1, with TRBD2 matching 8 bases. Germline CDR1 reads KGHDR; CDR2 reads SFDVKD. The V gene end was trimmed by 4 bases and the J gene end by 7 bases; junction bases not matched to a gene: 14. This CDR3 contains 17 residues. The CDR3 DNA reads TGTGCCACCAGTGACCCGACCGACGGGACTAGTAAGAATGAGCAGTTCTTC. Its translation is CATSDPTDGTSKNEQFF.

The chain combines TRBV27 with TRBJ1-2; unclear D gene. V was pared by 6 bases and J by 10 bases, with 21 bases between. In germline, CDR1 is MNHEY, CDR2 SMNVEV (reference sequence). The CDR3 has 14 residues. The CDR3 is CASSQERAAMSYTF. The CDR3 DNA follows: TGTGCCAGCAGCCAAGAGAGGGCCGCCATGTCCTACACCTTC.